The 4 T cell receptor beta chains below all came from one sample that was sequenced in a study of early T cells in non-severe SARS-CoV-2 infection. MiXCR, applied by TCRdb to the 5' RACE reads, yields one record per CDR3 protein. The sample has some 30,000 distinct CDR3 sequences, 4.5% to 7% seen once. What was sequenced was whole blood. The receptors were gathered from an adult who was a healthcare worker with PCR-confirmed SARS-CoV-2 infection or an uninfected control (not recorded which).

This clonotype was seen at least ten times. CDR3 DNA sequence: TGTGCCAGCAGTACCGGGATCCGAGAGACCCAGTACTTC. This codes for CASSTGIRETQYF. V and J are TRBV28 and TRBJ2-5; TRBD2 is a possible D gene (5 bases). Germline values: CDR1 MDHEN, CDR2 SYDVKM. V lost 5 bases to trimming and J lost 4 bases, with 11 bases between them. The CDR3 has 13 residues.

This clonotype has at least ten counts. This chain connects TRBV14 to TRBJ1-5; D call uncertain. V lost 5 bases and J 1 base, leaving 3 bases between the germline ends. CDR3 length: 12 residues. CDR1 SGHDN and CDR2 FVKESK come from the germline V gene. CDR3 loop: CASSFSNQPQHF. As DNA, the CDR3 is TGTGCCAGCAGCTTCAGCAATCAGCCCCAGCATTTT.

The rearrangement joins TRBV29-1 to TRBJ1-2, with D possibly being TRBD1 (6 bases). The CDR3 contains 12 residues. V dropped 6 bases and J dropped 2 bases, with 10 bases sitting between them. Germline V CDR1 and CDR2: SQVTM, ANQGSEA. Here the CDR3 DNA reads TGCAGCGTGGGGGCAGGGAACTATGGCTACACCTTC. Its translation: CSVGAGNYGYTF. Based on the CDR3 plus reference TRBV29-1 and TRBJ1-2, the full variable domain is SAVISQKPSRDICQRGTSLTIQCQVDSQVTMMFWYRQQPGQSLTLIATANQGSEATYESGFVIDKFPISRPNLTFSTLTVSNMSPEDSSIYLCSVGAGNYGYTFGSGTRLTVV.

This clonotype has a count of ten or more. V gene TRBV29-1 combines with J gene TRBJ2-5; the D gene is possibly TRBD2 (6 bases). Germline lookup yields CDR1 SQVTM and CDR2 ANQGSEA. The V gene lost 5 bases and the J gene lost 4 bases, with 17 bases spanning the gap. CDR3 length equals 14 residues. The CDR3 DNA is TGCAGCGTTTCCTCCGGGGACTGGGGAGAGACCCAGTACTTC. It yields the protein CSVSSGDWGETQYF.